The TCR beta chain under discussion was sequenced for a study of T cells in Graves' hyperthyroidism and ophthalmopathy. Turning to the study itself: Peripheral blood samples were taken at initial diagnosis, prior to any treatment.

Looked up from germline, CDR1 is GTSNPN and CDR2 is SVGIG (reference sequence). The CDR3 has 16 residues. V lost 0 bases and J lost 3, with 18 bases in between. Lactation, pregnancy, other autoimmune disease or uncontrolled infection led to exclusion of patients. PBMCs were derived from about 10 ml fresh peripheral blood. Researchers took RNA transcripts and amplified the TCR beta CDR3 regions from them. Researchers ran a first-round RT-PCR on the TCR CDR3 using the HTBI primer set. TCRdb reanalysed the multiplex PCR reads using MiXCR and keeps one entry per CDR3 protein. The sample yields about 500,000 distinct CDR3 sequences, more than 15% seen once.

This rearrangement joins TRBV30 to TRBJ2-7; no reliable D call. The TCR sequence derives from a woman between 18 and 29 years old with Graves' ophthalmopathy. Sequencing used blood. CDR3 protein: CAWSVRDWAGVYEQYF. In DNA form, the CDR3 reads TGTGCCTGGAGTGTACGCGATTGGGCAGGAGTCTACGAGCAGTACTTC.